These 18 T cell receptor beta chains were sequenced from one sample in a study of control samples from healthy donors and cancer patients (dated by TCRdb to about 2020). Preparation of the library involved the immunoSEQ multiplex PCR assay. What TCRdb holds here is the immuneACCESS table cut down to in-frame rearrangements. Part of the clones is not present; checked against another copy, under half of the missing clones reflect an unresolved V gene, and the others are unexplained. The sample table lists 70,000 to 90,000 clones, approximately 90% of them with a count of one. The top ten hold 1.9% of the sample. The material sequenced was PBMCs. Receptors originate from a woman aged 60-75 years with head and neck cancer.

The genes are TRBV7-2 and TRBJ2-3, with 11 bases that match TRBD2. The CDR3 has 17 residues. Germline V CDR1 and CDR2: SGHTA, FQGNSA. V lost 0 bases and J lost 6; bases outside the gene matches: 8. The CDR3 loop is CASSLATSGSFGDTQYF. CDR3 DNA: TGTGCCAGCAGCTTAGCTACTAGCGGGAGTTTTGGCGATACGCAGTATTTT. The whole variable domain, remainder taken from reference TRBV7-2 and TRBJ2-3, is GAGVSQSPSNKVTEKGKDVELRCDPISGHTALYWYRQSLGQGLEFLIYFQGNSAPDKSGLPSDRFSAERTGGSVSTLTIQRTQQEDSAVYLCASSLATSGSFGDTQYFGPGTRLTVL.

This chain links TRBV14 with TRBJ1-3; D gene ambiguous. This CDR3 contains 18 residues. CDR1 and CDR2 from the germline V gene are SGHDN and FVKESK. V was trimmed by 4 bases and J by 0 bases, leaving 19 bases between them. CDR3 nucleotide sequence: TGTGCCAGCAGCCCTTCATATAACCTTAAGAGCTCTGGAAACACCATATATTTT. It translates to CASSPSYNLKSSGNTIYF.

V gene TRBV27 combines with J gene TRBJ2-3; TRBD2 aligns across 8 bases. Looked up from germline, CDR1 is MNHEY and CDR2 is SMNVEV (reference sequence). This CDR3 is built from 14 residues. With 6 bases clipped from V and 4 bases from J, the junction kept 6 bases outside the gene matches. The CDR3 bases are TGTGCCAGCAGGATAGCGGGATATGCAGATACGCAGTATTTT. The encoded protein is CASRIAGYADTQYF.

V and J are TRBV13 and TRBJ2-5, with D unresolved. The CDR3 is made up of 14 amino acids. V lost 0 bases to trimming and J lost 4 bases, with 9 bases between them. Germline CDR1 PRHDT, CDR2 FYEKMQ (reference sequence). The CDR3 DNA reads TGTGCCAGCAGCTTAGGTAAAGCCCCAGAGACCCAGTACTTC. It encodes CASSLGKAPETQYF.

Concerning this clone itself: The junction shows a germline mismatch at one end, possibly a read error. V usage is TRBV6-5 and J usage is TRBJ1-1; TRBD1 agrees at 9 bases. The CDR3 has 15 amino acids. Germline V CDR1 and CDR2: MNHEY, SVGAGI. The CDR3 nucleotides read TGTGCCAGCAGTGACTCACAGGGGGCCGTCACTGAAGCTTTCTTT. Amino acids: CASSDSQGAVTEAFF.

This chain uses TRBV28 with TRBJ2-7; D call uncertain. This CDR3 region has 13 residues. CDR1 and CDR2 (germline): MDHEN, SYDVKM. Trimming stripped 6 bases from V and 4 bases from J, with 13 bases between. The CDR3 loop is CASSLQRWYEQYF. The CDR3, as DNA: TGTGCCAGCAGCCTACAGAGATGGTACGAGCAGTACTTC.

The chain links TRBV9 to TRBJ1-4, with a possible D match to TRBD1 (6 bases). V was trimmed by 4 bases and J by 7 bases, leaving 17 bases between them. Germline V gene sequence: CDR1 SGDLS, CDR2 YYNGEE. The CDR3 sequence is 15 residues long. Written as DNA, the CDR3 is TGTGCCAGCAGCTCTCGGTGGGGGCTCGGTGAAAAACTGTTTTTT. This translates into CASSSRWGLGEKLFF.

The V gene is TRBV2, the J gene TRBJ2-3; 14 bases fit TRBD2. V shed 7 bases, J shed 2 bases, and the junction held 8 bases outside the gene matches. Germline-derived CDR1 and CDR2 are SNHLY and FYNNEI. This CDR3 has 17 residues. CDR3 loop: CASTLGTSGRITDTQYF. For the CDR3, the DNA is TGTGCCAGCACCCTTGGGACTAGCGGGAGAATCACAGATACGCAGTATTTT. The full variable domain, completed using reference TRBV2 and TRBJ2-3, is EPEVTQTPSHQVTQMGQEVILRCVPISNHLYFYWYRQILGQKVEFLVSFYNNEISEKSEIFDDQFSVERPDGSNFTLKIRSTKLEDSAMYFCASTLGTSGRITDTQYFGPGTRLTVL.

In DNA form, the CDR3 reads TGTGCCAGCAGCTTATATTCCGGGCGGGAGGGCCCTGGTGAGCAGTTCTTC. Its translation: CASSLYSGREGPGEQFF. The rearrangement joins TRBV11-2 to TRBJ2-1; 9 positions match TRBD2. This CDR3 comprises 17 residues. The V gene's germline CDR1 is SGHAT and CDR2 FQNNGV. The V segment lost 2 bases and the J segment 9 bases; nucleotides outside the gene matches: 14.

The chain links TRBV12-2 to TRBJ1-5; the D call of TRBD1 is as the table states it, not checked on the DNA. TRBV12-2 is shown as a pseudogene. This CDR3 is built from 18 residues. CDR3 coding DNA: TGTGCAAGTCGCGCGGACAGGGGGCGCTCTGAAAGCAATCAGCCCCAGCATTTT. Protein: CASRADRGRSESNQPQHF.

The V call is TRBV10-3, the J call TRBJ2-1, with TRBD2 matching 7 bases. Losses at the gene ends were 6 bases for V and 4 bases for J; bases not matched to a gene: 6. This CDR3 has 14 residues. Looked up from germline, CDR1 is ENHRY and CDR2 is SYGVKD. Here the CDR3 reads CAISPGGSYNEQFF. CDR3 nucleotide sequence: TGTGCCATCAGCCCGGGCGGGAGTTACAATGAGCAGTTCTTC.

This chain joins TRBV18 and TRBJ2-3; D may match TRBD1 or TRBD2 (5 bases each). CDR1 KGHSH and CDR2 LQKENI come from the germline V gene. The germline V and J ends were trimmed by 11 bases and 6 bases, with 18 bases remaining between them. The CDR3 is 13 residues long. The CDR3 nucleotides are TGTGCCGCCCGGGGCCAAGTGACGGATACGCAGTATTTT. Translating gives CAARGQVTDTQYF.

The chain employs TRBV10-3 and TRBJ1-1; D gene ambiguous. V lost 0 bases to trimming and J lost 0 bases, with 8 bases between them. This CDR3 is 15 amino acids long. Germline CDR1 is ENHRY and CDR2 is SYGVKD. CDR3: CAISESNSLNTEAFF. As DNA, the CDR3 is TGTGCCATCAGTGAGTCTAACAGCTTGAACACTGAAGCTTTCTTT.

CDR3 sequence reads: CASSSGTGNTGELFF. In nucleotides, the CDR3 is TGTGCCAGCAGTTCCGGGACAGGAAACACCGGGGAGCTGTTTTTT. This chain links TRBV6-5 with TRBJ2-2, with 8 bases fitting TRBD1. Germline V gives CDR1 MNHEY, CDR2 SVGAGI. V was pared by 4 bases and J by 2 bases, with 3 bases of the junction left unmatched. The CDR3 length is 15 residues.

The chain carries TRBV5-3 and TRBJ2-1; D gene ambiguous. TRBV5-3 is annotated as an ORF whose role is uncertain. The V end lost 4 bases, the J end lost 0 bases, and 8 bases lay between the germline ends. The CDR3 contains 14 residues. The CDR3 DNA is TGTGCCAGAAGCCACTTGAGCTCCTACAATGAGCAGTTCTTC. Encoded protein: CARSHLSSYNEQFF.

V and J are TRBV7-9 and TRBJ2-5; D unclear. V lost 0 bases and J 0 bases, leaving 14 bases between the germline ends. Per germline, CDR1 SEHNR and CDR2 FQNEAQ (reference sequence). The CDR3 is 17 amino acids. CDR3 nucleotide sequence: TGTGCCAGCAGCTTAGCGCGGTTTCAGAGGAACCAAGAGACCCAGTACTTC. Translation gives CASSLARFQRNQETQYF.

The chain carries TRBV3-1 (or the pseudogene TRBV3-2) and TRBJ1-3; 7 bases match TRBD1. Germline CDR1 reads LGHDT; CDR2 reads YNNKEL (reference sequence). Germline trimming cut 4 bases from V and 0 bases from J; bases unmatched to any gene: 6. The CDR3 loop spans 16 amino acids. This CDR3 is CASSRDRRNSGNTIYF. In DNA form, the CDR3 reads TGTGCCAGCAGCCGGGACAGACGAAACTCTGGAAACACCATATATTTT.

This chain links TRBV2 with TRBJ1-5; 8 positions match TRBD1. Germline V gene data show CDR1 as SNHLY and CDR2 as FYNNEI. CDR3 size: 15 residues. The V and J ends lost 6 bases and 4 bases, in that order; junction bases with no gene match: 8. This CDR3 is CASRGQVGVNQPQHF. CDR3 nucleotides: TGTGCCAGCAGGGGACAGGTTGGGGTAAATCAGCCCCAGCATTTT.